The clone carrying this TCR beta chain has a count of ten or more. After removal of 2 bases from V and 0 bases from J, the junction contained 4 bases not matched to a gene. CDR1 and CDR2 from the germline V gene are MDHEN and SYDVKM. The CDR3 has 16 amino acids. The data derive from a study of T cells in Graves' hyperthyroidism and ophthalmopathy. Amplified TCR beta CDR3 regions came from RNA transcripts. First-round RT-PCR targeting the TCR CDR3 was performed with the HTBI primer set. TCRdb reprocessed the multiplex PCR reads via MiXCR and lists one record per CDR3 protein. The sample carries about 180,000 distinct CDR3 sequences, just under 9.5% recorded once.

The sequenced sample was blood. This receptor was identified in a woman aged 18-29 years with Graves' hyperthyroidism that later progressed to Graves' ophthalmopathy. The chain is built from TRBV28 and TRBJ2-5; 9 nucleotides agree with TRBD1. The CDR3 DNA is TGTGCCAGCAGTTTACTGGGACAGGGCCACCAAGAGACCCAGTACTTC. It yields the protein CASSLLGQGHQETQYF.